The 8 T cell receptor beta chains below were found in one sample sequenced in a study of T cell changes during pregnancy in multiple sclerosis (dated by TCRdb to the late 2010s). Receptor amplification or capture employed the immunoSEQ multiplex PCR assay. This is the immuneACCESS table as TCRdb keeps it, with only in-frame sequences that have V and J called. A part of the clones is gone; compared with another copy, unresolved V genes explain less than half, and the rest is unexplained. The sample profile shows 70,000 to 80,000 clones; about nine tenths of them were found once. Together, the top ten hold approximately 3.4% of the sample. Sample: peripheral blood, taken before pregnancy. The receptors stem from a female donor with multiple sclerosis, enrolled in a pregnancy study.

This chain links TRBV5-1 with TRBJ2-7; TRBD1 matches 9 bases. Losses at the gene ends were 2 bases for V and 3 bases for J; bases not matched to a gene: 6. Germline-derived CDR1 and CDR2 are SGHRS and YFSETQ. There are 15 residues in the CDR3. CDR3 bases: TGCGCCAGCAGCTTAATCCCGGGACAGGGCTACGAGCAGTACTTC. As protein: CASSLIPGQGYEQYF.

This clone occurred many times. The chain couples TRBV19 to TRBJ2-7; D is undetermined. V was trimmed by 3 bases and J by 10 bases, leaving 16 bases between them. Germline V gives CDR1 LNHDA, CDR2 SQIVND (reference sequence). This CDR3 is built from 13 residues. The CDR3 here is CASSMVVQLEQYF. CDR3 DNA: TGTGCCAGTAGTATGGTCGTCCAATTAGAACAGTACTTC.

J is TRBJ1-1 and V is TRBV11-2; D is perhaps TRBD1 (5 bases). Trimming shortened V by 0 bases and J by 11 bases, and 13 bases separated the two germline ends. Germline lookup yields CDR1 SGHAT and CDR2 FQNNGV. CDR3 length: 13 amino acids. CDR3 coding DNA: TGTGCCAGCAGCTTAGATCGGCGGCGGGGGGCTTTCTTT. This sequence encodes CASSLDRRRGAFF.

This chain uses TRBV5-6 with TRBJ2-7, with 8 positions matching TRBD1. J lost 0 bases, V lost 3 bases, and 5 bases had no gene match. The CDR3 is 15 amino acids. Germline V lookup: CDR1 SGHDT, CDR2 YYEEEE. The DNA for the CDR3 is TGTGCCAGCAGCTGGGGGACAGGAATCTCCTACGAGCAGTACTTC. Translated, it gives CASSWGTGISYEQYF.

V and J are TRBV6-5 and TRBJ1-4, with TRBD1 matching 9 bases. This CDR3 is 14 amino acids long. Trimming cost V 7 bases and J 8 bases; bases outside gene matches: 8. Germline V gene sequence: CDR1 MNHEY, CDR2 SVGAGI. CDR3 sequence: CASTATGGAEKLFF. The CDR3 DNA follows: TGTGCCAGCACTGCGACAGGGGGGGCAGAAAAACTGTTTTTT.

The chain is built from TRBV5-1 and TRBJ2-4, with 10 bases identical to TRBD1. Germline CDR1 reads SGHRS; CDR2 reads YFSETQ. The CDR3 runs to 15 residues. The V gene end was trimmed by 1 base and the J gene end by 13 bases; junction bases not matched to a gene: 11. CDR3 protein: CASSLISGQGSFQYF. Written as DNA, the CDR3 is TGCGCCAGCAGCTTGATTTCGGGACAGGGGAGTTTCCAGTACTTC.

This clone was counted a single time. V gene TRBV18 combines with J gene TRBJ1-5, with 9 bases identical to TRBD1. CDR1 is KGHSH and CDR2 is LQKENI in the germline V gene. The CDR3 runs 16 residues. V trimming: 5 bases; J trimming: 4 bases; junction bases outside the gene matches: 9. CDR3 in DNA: TGTGCCAGCTCAACTGGCGGGACAGGGTGGAATCAGCCCCAGCATTTT. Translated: CASSTGGTGWNQPQHF.

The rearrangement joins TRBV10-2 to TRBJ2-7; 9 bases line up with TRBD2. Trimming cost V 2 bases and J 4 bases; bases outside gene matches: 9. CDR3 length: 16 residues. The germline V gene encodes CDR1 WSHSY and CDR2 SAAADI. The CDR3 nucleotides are TGCGCCAGCAGTGAGGAGGCGGGAGGGAATTTTTACGAGCAGTACTTC. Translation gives CASSEEAGGNFYEQYF.